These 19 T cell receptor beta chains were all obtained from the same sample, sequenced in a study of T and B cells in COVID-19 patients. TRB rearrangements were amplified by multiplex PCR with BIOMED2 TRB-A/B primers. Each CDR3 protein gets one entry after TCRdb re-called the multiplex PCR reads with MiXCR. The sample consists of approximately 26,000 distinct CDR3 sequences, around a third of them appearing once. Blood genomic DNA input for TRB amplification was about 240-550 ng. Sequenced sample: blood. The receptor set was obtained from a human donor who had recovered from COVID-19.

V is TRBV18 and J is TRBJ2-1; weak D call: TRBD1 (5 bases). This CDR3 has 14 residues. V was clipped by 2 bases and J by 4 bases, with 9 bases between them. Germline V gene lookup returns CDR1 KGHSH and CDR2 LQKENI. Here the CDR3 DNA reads TGTGCCAGCTCACCAAAGGGGTCTTACAATGAGCAGTTCTTC. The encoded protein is CASSPKGSYNEQFF.

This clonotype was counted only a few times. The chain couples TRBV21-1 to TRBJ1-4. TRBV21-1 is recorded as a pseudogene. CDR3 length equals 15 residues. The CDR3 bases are TGTGCCAGCAGCAAAGTTGCGAGGGGAGGGGAAAAACTGTTTTTT. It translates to CASSKVARGGEKLFF.

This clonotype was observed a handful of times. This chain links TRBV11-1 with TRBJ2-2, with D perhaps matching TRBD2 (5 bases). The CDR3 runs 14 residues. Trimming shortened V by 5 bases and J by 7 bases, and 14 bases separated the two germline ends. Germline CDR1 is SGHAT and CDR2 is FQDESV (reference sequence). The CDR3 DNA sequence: TGTGCCAGCAGCAAACCTCCGGAGGTCGGGGAGCTGTTTTTT. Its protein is CASSKPPEVGELFF.

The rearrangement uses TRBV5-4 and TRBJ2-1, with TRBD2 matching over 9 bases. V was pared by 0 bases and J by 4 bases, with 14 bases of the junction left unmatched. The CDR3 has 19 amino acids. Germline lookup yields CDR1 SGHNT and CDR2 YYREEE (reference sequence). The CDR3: CASSLGGAPLAGVYNEQFF. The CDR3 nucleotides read TGTGCCAGCAGCTTGGGGGGTGCCCCTTTAGCGGGGGTATACAATGAGCAGTTCTTC.

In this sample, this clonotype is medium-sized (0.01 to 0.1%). The CDR3 region has the DNA TGTGCCAGCAGTTCTCCCGGGGCCTACGAGCAGTACTTC. The encoded protein is CASSSPGAYEQYF. The chain uses TRBV27 and TRBJ2-7; weak D call: TRBD2 (5 bases). Deletions cut 4 bases from V and 2 bases from J, with 9 bases between. Germline loops: CDR1 MNHEY, CDR2 SMNVEV (reference sequence). The CDR3 contains 13 residues.

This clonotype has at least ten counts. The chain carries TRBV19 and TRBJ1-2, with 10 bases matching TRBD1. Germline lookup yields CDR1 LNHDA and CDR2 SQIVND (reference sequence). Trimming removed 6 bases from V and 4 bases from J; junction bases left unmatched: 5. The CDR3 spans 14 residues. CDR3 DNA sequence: TGTGCCAGTAGCTCCGGGACAGGGGTCTATGGCTACACCTTC. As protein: CASSSGTGVYGYTF.

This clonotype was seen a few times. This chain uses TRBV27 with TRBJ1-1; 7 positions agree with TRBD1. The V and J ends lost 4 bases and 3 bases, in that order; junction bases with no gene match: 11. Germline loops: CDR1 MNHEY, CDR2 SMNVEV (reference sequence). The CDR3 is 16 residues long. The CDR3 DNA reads TGTGCCAGCAGTTCCCCGACAGGGTTTTGGCACACTGAAGCTTTCTTT. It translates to CASSSPTGFWHTEAFF.

This CDR3 reads CSARDGYEQYF. In DNA, the CDR3 is TGCAGTGCTAGAGACGGCTACGAGCAGTACTTC. This chain uses TRBV20-1 with TRBJ2-7; D gene ambiguous. The CDR3 covers 11 residues. CDR1 is DFQATT, CDR2 SNEGSKA, per germline (reference sequence). Trimming took 0 bases from V and 3 from J, leaving 3 bases between them.

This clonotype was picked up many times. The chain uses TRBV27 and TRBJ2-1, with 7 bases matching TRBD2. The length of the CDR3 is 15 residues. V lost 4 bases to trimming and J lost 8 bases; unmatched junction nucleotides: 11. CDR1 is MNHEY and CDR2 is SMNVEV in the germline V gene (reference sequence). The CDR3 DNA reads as TGTGCCAGCAGTTCGCTGACTAGCTCGGCGGATGAGCAGTTCTTC. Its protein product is CASSSLTSSADEQFF.

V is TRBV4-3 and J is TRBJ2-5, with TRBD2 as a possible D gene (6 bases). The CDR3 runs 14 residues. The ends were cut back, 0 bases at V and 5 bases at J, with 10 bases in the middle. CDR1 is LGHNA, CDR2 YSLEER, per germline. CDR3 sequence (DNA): TGCGCCAGCAGCCAAGATGGACGGGGGGAGACCCAGTACTTC. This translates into CASSQDGRGETQYF.

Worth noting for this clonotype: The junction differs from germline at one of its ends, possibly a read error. The CDR3 sequence: CAISEQGNEQFF. CDR3 bases: TGTGCCATCAGTGAACAGGGTAATGAGCAGTTCTTC. This sequence joins TRBV6-5 and TRBJ2-1; possibly TRBD1 for D (6 bases). The germline V gene has CDR1 MNHEY and CDR2 SVGAGI. CDR3 length: 12 residues.

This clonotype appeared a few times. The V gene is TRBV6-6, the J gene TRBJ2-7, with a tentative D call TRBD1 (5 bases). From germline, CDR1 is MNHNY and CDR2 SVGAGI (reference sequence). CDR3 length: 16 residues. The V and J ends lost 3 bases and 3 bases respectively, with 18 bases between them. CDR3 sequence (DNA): TGTGCCAGCAGTTATTGGGTTATCGTCCAGGGCTACGAGCAGTACTTC. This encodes CASSYWVIVQGYEQYF.

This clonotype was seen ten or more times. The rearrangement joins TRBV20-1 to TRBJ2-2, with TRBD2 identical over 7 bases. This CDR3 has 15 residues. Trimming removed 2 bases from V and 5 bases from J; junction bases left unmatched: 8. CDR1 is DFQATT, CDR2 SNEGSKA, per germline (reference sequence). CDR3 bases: TGCAGTGCTAGACCCCGGACTAGGGGAACCGGGGAGCTGTTTTTT. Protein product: CSARPRTRGTGELFF.

CDR3 sequence: CASSEAIRTDPRPGELFF. The CDR3 DNA reads TGTGCCAGCAGTGAAGCGATCAGGACGGATCCAAGACCCGGGGAGCTGTTTTTT. The chain employs TRBV13 and TRBJ2-2; D is uncertain. Germline CDR1 reads PRHDT; CDR2 reads FYEKMQ (reference sequence). Between the trimmed V and J ends, which lost 6 bases and 6 bases, there was a span of 26 bases. The CDR3 totals 18 residues. Drawing the rest from reference TRBV13 and TRBJ2-2, the complete variable domain is AAGVIQSPRHLIKEKRETATLKCYPIPRHDTVYWYQQGPGQDPQFLISFYEKMQSDKGSIPDRFSAQQFSDYHSELNMSSLELGDSALYFCASSEAIRTDPRPGELFFGEGSRLTVL.

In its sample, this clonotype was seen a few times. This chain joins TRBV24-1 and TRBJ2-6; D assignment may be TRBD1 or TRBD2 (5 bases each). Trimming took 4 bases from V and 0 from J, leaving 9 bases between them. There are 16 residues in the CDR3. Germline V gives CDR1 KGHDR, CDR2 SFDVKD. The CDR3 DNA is TGTGCCACCAGTGAGCAGGGACGCTCTGGGGCCAACGTCCTGACTTTC. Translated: CATSEQGRSGANVLTF.

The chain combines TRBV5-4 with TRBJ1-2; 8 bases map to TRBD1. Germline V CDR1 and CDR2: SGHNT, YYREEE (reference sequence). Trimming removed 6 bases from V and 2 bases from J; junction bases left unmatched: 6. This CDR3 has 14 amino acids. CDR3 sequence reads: CASNRGGANYGYTF. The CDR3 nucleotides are TGTGCCAGCAACAGGGGGGGGGCGAACTATGGCTACACCTTC.

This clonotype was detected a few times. The CDR3 DNA is TGTGCCACCAGCAGAGCCTTCGTGGCAGGGGGGTCTAATGGCTACACCTTC. Its protein is CATSRAFVAGGSNGYTF. The chain combines TRBV15 with TRBJ1-2; 7 bases fit TRBD1. V trimming: 1 base; J trimming: 6 bases; junction bases outside the gene matches: 14. The CDR3 spans 17 residues. Germline CDR1 reads LNHNV; CDR2 reads YYDKDF (reference sequence).

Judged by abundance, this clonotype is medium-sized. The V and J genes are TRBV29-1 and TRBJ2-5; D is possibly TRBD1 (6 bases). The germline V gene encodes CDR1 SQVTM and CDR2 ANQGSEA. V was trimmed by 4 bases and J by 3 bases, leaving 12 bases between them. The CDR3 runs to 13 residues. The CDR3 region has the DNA TGCAGCGTTGGACAGGCGGTCGAAGAGACCCAGTACTTC. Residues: CSVGQAVEETQYF.

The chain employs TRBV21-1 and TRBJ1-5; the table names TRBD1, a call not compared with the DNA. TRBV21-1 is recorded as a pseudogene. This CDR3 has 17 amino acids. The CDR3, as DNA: TGTGCCAGCAGCAAAGGATCTGGGACAGGGACTAATCAGCCCCAGCATTTT. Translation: CASSKGSGTGTNQPQHF.